These 5 T cell receptor beta chains were sequenced from one sample in a study of T-cell reconstitution after alpha-beta-depleted transplantation in children. Researchers prepared the TCRbeta library using unique molecular identifiers, the study reports. TCRdb itself ran the PCR reads through MiXCR, one entry per CDR3 protein. Among nearly 250,000 distinct CDR3 sequences listed, roughly 8.2% were seen once. The sample here was PBMCs, mostly from graft donor cells, taken 180 days after TCRalphabeta/CD19-depleted stem cell transplant. The receptors were sampled from a male patient younger than 18 who had a stem cell transplant for acute lymphoblastic leukemia, so the T cells may come from the graft donor.

This clonotype has ten or more counts. CDR3 region: CASSLAGGNEQFF. The CDR3 DNA reads as TGCGCCAGCAGCTTGGCCGGGGGCAATGAGCAGTTCTTC. The V call is TRBV5-1, the J call TRBJ2-1; D possibly corresponds to TRBD2 (6 bases). V was shortened by 0 bases and J by 6 bases, with 7 bases between the two germline ends. The CDR3 totals 13 residues. Germline CDR1 and CDR2: SGHRS and YFSETQ.

This clonotype was picked up many times. The chain combines TRBV6-5 with TRBJ1-2, with 7 bases fitting TRBD1. Germline CDR1 is MNHEY and CDR2 is SVGAGI. The ends lost 2 bases at V and 3 bases at J; junction bases unmatched: 9. The CDR3 loop spans 16 amino acids. The CDR3 nucleotides read TGTGCCAGCAGTTACATCGGACAGGTTGGGGACTATGGCTACACCTTC. It yields the protein CASSYIGQVGDYGYTF.

Note on this clonotype: A much larger clone lies a single base off, so this may be a read error. This chain joins TRBV7-9 and TRBJ1-1; D unresolved. Germline-derived CDR1 and CDR2 are SEHNR and FQNEAQ (reference sequence). The CDR3 loop spans 13 amino acids. Here the CDR3 DNA reads TGTGCCAGCAGCTTAGAAGCGGGCACTGACGCTTTCTTT. This translates into CASSLEAGTDAFF.

This clonotype has at least ten counts. The rearrangement links TRBV28 to TRBJ1-5, with 7 bases fitting TRBD1. The V gene's germline CDR1 is MDHEN and CDR2 SYDVKM. Trimming took 4 bases from V and 2 from J; bases not matched to a gene: 5. CDR3 size: 15 residues. CDR3 DNA: TGTGCCAGCAGTTCTGCAGGGGGAGGCAATCAGCCCCAGCATTTT. As protein: CASSSAGGGNQPQHF.

Concerning this clonotype: A read error is possible here, since a much larger clone lies one base away. CDR3 DNA: TGTGCCATCAGTTTAGCCCAAAAGGGAGGGGCTGGGGCCAACGTCCTGACTTTC. This codes for CAISLAQKGGAGANVLTF. This rearrangement joins TRBV12-3 or TRBV12-4 to TRBJ2-6; 7 bases align to TRBD2. This CDR3 has 18 amino acids.